A selection of T cell receptor beta chains follows, all from one sample in a study of cytomegalovirus exposure and HLA in healthy donors. Sequencing was performed with immunoSEQ multiplex PCR; in TCRdb, only in-frame clones are kept and a portion is missing. The sample consists of about 150,000 clones, around 80% of them appearing once. The sequencing input was PBMCs. These receptors all stem from a man aged 25 to 45 in good health. CDR3s include the opening cysteine and the closing phenylalanine or tryptophan. A D gene is named only where the DNA matches it firmly. Not all rows give a size; the values are once, few, many and, for expanded clones, a class.

V gene,D gene,clone size,J gene,CDR3 DNA,CDR3 protein
TRBV6-4,NA,NA,TRBJ2-2,TGTGCCAGCAGACAGTGCGCGAACACCGGGGAGCTGTTTTTT,CASRQCANTGELFF
TRBV28,TRBD1,NA,TRBJ2-5,TGTGCCAGCAGTTTACCGGGACAGGGACAAGAGACCCAGTACTTC,CASSLPGQGQETQYF
TRBV5-1,TRBD1,NA,TRBJ1-3,TGCGCCAGCAGCCTCGGACAGGGAGGCACCATATATTTT,CASSLGQGGTIYF
TRBV5-4,TRBD2,NA,TRBJ2-1,TGTGCCAGCAGCCCAGGGACTAGCGGGAACAATGAGCAGTTCTTC,CASSPGTSGNNEQFF
TRBV30,NA,once,TRBJ1-5,TGTGCCTGGAGTGTAAATGGAGATCAGCCCCAGCATTTT,CAWSVNGDQPQHF
TRBV12-2,NA,NA,TRBJ1-1,TGTGCAAGTCGCTTAGAAGGGCCGGGGGGCACTGAAGCTTTCTTT,CASRLEGPGGTEAFF
TRBV7-2,TRBD2,few,TRBJ2-1,TGTGCCAGCAGCTTAGCGGGAGGGCCGGCGGGGGGCACCTACAATGAGCAGTTCTTC,CASSLAGGPAGGTYNEQFF
TRBV5-6,TRBD2,NA,TRBJ2-3,TGTGCCAGCAGCCCGCTAGCGGGAGAAGATACGCAGTATTTT,CASSPLAGEDTQYF
TRBV2,TRBD1,NA,TRBJ2-5,TGTGCCAGCAGCAAGACAGGGGACGCCCTAAAGATGAAAGAGACCCAGTACTTC,CASSKTGDALKMKETQYF
TRBV7-2,TRBD2,NA,TRBJ2-1,TGTGCCAGCAGCCATGCTTTAATAGGTGGGAGGGCCCTCGTGTCGCAGTTCTTC,CASSHALIGGRALVSQFF
TRBV6-6,NA,NA,TRBJ2-5,TGTGCCAGCAGTTACTCGGGCCAGGGTGGGGAGACCCAGTACTTC,CASSYSGQGGETQYF
TRBV19,NA,NA,TRBJ1-4,TGTGCCAGCTGGGCCTCCGGGGATGAAAAACTGTTTTTT,CASWASGDEKLFF
TRBV28,TRBD1,NA,TRBJ1-2,TGTGCCAGCAGTTCTCGGACAGGGAATGGCTACACCTTC,CASSSRTGNGYTF
TRBV6-5,NA,NA,TRBJ1-3,TGTGCCAGCAGACAGGGTTTGGCGGGAAACACCATATATTTT,CASRQGLAGNTIYF
TRBV7-3,TRBD1,NA,TRBJ2-2,TGTGCCAGCAGCTTACTCGACAGGGATCATGCCGGGGAGCTGTTTTTT,CASSLLDRDHAGELFF
TRBV30,TRBD2,NA,TRBJ2-1,TGTGCCTTAACCGGGACTAGCGGGATCGGTCAGTTCTTC,CALTGTSGIGQFF
TRBV18,NA,NA,TRBJ2-3,TGTGCCAGCTCACTCATTAGAATCCGGGAAGATACGCAGTATTTT,CASSLIRIREDTQYF
TRBV11-3,TRBD1,NA,TRBJ1-2,TGTGCCAGCAGCCGCAGGGGGCAGCAGGAAGGCTACACCTTC,CASSRRGQQEGYTF
TRBV5-8,NA,NA,TRBJ2-7,TGTGCCAGCAGCAATGACAGGTACCAGACCTACGAGCAGTACTTC,CASSNDRYQTYEQYF
TRBV9,NA,NA,TRBJ2-7,TGTGCCAGCAGCGCCCAACAGGGATCAGCCTATCTCTACGAGCAGTACTTC,CASSAQQGSAYLYEQYF
TRBV6-1,TRBD1,once,TRBJ1-2,TGTGCCAGCAGTGAATATGGGGTCAGGGGGAACTATGGCTACACCTTC,CASSEYGVRGNYGYTF
TRBV27,NA,NA,TRBJ2-2,TGTGCCAGCAGTTTATCGCACTTCACCGGGGAGCTGTTTTTT,CASSLSHFTGELFF
TRBV5-4,NA,NA,TRBJ2-7,TGTGCCAGCAGCTTGGGACAGACGCTTGGTTACGAGCAGTACTTC,CASSLGQTLGYEQYF
TRBV7-9,NA,few,TRBJ1-4,TGTGCCAGCAGCTCCGCCCTGCGGGTGGGGAATGAAAAACTGTTTTTT,CASSSALRVGNEKLFF
TRBV6-1,TRBD2,NA,TRBJ2-7,TGTGCCAGCAGTACCCCTAGCGGGAGTAGCTACGAGCAGTACTTC,CASSTPSGSSYEQYF
TRBV7-9,TRBD2,NA,TRBJ2-1,TGTTCCAAAGCGGGAGGGCCGGGCAATGAGCAGTTCTTC,CSKAGGPGNEQFF
TRBV7-6,TRBD2,NA,TRBJ2-7,TGTGCCAGCAGCTTAGAAGCTAGCGGGAGTTACGAGCAGTACTTC,CASSLEASGSYEQYF
TRBV9,NA,NA,TRBJ2-2,TGTGCCAGCAGCGTAGTCCTAGCAGGCACCGGGGAGCTGTTTTTT,CASSVVLAGTGELFF
TRBV2,TRBD1,NA,TRBJ1-4,TGTGCCAGCACCCCTAGACAGGGAGGAAAACTGTTTTTT,CASTPRQGGKLFF
TRBV9,TRBD2,once,TRBJ2-1,TGTGCCAGCAGCGCGGGACTAGCGGGAGGCCGAGGCTACAATGAGCAGTTCTTC,CASSAGLAGGRGYNEQFF
TRBV6-5,NA,NA,TRBJ1-1,TGTGCCAGCAGCCCCGTGGCGGTTACGAACACTGAAGCTTTCTTT,CASSPVAVTNTEAFF
TRBV30,NA,NA,TRBJ2-3,TGTGCCTGGAGCGACCGCGGACTACGGCGGGGAGATACGCAGTATTTT,CAWSDRGLRRGDTQYF
TRBV4-3,NA,NA,TRBJ2-2,TGCGCCAGCAGCCAAGTCCCGCAGGGTGTCGGGGAGCTGTTTTTT,CASSQVPQGVGELFF
TRBV28,NA,few,TRBJ1-2,TGTGCCAGCAGTTCAGGGAAGGGCTATGGCTACACCTTC,CASSSGKGYGYTF
TRBV28,NA,NA,TRBJ1-4,TGTGCCAGCAGTTTATATGGGGCTGGCCAGGGGATTGAAAAACTGTTTTTT,CASSLYGAGQGIEKLFF
TRBV11-1,TRBD1,NA,TRBJ2-3,TGTGCCAGCAGACCTACAGGGGGCATAGGTACGCAGTATTTT,CASRPTGGIGTQYF
TRBV6-4,TRBD1,NA,TRBJ2-1,TGTGCCAGCAGTGACTCGGGACAGGGAGACTACAATGAGCAGTTCTTC,CASSDSGQGDYNEQFF
TRBV28,NA,NA,TRBJ2-7,TGTGCCAGCAGTTTTACCTCTCTACGGAGTTCCGACGAGCAGTACTTC,CASSFTSLRSSDEQYF
TRBV19,TRBD1,NA,TRBJ2-7,TGTGCCAGTAGGCCATGGACAGGCGATAACGAGCAGTACTTC,CASRPWTGDNEQYF
TRBV7-9,NA,NA,TRBJ2-4,TGTTCCAGCAGCTTAGGGAGAGAAAACATTCAGTACTTC,CSSSLGRENIQYF
TRBV7-2,NA,once,TRBJ2-1,TGTGCCAGCAGTCATACTGCTTTCTCCTACAATGAGCAGTTCTTC,CASSHTAFSYNEQFF